The clone carrying this TCR beta chain was counted only a few times. The antigen remains undetermined. The sample comes from a study of T-cell memory formation after mild COVID-19. In the study overall: Across donors, TCR clusters were largely donor specific. Study-wide points: Clones shrinking between day 15 and 85 showed a balanced CD4/CD8 split, and those that grew later tilted toward CD4+.

Constant-segment primers were used for 5'RACE, and the resulting TCR alpha and TCR beta cDNA libraries carried sample barcodes and UMIs. TCRdb re-derived calls from the 5' RACE reads in MiXCR, one entry per CDR3 protein. Of 260,000 or so distinct CDR3 sequences listed, roughly 17% are singletons. The CDR3 covers 17 residues. Germline loops: CDR1 SGHVS, CDR2 FQNEAQ. V lost 5 bases, J lost 4 bases, and 21 bases lay in between. The chain joins TRBV7-8 to TRBJ2-1, with unresolved D. The sequence was obtained from a man aged 18 to 30 who had mild COVID-19 (a few samples of this study predate the infection). Cell type and time point are not known. The sequencing input was PBMCs or a T cell subset sorted from them (not recorded which). The CDR3 reads CASSPFWARGRYNEQFF. The CDR3 nucleotides read TGTGCCAGCAGCCCCTTCTGGGCCCGAGGCAGATACAATGAGCAGTTCTTC.